The 27 T cell receptor beta chains reported below all come from one sample, sequenced in a study of cytomegalovirus exposure and HLA in healthy donors. PCR employed 60 Vbeta and 13 Jbeta primers. TCRdb's table, derived via immunoSEQ multiplex PCR, lists solely in-frame clones and lacks some. The sample lists 100,000 to 150,000 clones; more than 70% were seen once. Input material: PBMCs. Receptors originate from a man aged 45-65 years in good health and CMV-seropositive.

The chain couples TRBV4-1 to TRBJ2-1; 7 nucleotides line up with TRBD2. CDR1 and CDR2 from the germline V gene are MGHRA and YSYEKL. J gave up 6 bases and V 1 base, and 6 bases lay outside the gene matches. The CDR3 length is 15 residues. CDR3 loop: CASSQAATSTNEQFF. As DNA, the CDR3 is TGCGCCAGCAGCCAAGCCGCGACTAGCACCAATGAGCAGTTCTTC.

This chain joins TRBV5-6 and TRBJ2-7; 8 bases are shared with TRBD1. Germline assignment: CDR1 SGHDT and CDR2 YYEEEE. With V trimmed by 7 bases and J by 4 bases, 10 bases remained unmatched. The length of the CDR3 is 14 residues. The CDR3: CASSLYRGIYEQYF. CDR3 coding DNA: TGTGCCAGCTCCCTCTACAGGGGGATATACGAGCAGTACTTC.

The V and J genes are TRBV6-5 and TRBJ2-7; TRBD1 agrees at 7 bases. Germline V lookup: CDR1 MNHEY, CDR2 SVGAGI. Trimming removed 6 bases from V and 12 bases from J; junction bases left unmatched: 11. The length of the CDR3 is 12 residues. For the CDR3, the DNA is TGTGCCAGCAGCCCTTCTCAGGGGGTTGTGTACTTC. Amino acids: CASSPSQGVVYF.

This chain uses TRBV19 with TRBJ2-7; 9 nucleotides match TRBD2. V lost 1 base, J lost 2 bases, and 3 bases stayed unmatched. Per the germline V gene, CDR1 is LNHDA and CDR2 is SQIVND (reference sequence). The CDR3 is made up of 15 amino acids. The CDR3 sequence is CASSIVAGGTYEQYF. As DNA, the CDR3 is TGTGCCAGTAGTATAGTGGCGGGAGGGACCTACGAGCAGTACTTC.

This clone has just one count. This chain connects TRBV5-6 to TRBJ1-6, with TRBD1 matching 9 bases. This CDR3 is built from 17 residues. Trimming at V came to 4 bases and at J to 5 bases, leaving 10 bases not matched to a gene. Germline V gene data show CDR1 as SGHDT and CDR2 as YYEEEE. Here the CDR3 DNA reads TGTGCCAGCAGCCAACTAGGGACAGGGTTGGATAATTCACCCCTCCACTTT. Its protein product is CASSQLGTGLDNSPLHF.

The rearrangement joins TRBV9 to TRBJ2-7; TRBD2 agrees at 8 bases. This CDR3 contains 15 residues. V shed 3 bases, J shed 2 bases, and the junction held 7 bases outside the gene matches. From germline, CDR1 is SGDLS and CDR2 YYNGEE. The CDR3 coding sequence is TGTGCCAGCAGCGAATATGGCGGGGGGACCTACGAGCAGTACTTC. Its protein is CASSEYGGGTYEQYF. The complete variable domain, with remaining parts taken from reference TRBV9 and TRBJ2-7, reads DSGVTQTPKHLITATGQRVTLRCSPRSGDLSVYWYQQSLDQGLQFLIQYYNGEERAKGNILERFSAQQFPDLHSELNLSSLELGDSALYFCASSEYGGGTYEQYFGPGTRLTVT.

The V call is TRBV15, the J call TRBJ1-5, with D hard to call. Germline V gene data show CDR1 as LNHNV and CDR2 as YYDKDF (reference sequence). This CDR3 contains 15 residues. Trimming pared 5 bases from V and 4 bases from J, leaving 15 bases between. This CDR3 is CATSADGLGNQPQHF. In DNA form, the CDR3 reads TGTGCCACCAGCGCGGACGGACTAGGAAATCAGCCCCAGCATTTT.

The chain couples TRBV23-1 to TRBJ2-2; tentative D call: TRBD2 (7 bases). TRBV23-1 is an open reading frame, and its role is uncertain. The CDR3 loop spans 16 amino acids. V shed 7 bases and J shed 5 bases, with 20 bases lying between them. The chain's CDR3 is CASIPRGGAGTGELFF. The CDR3 DNA sequence: TGCGCCAGCATTCCCAGAGGGGGGGCGGGAACCGGGGAGCTGTTTTTT.

The chain has TRBV9 and TRBJ2-1; 8 nucleotides align to TRBD2. This CDR3 is 16 amino acids long. CDR1 is SGDLS and CDR2 is YYNGEE in the germline V gene. V lost 1 base to trimming and J lost 10 bases; unmatched junction nucleotides: 13. The CDR3: CASSVRNGGDRQEQFF. For the CDR3, the DNA is TGTGCCAGCAGCGTACGTAACGGGGGGGATAGACAGGAGCAGTTCTTC.

This rearrangement joins TRBV9 to TRBJ2-5, with D hard to call. This CDR3 is built from 13 residues. The germline V gene has CDR1 SGDLS and CDR2 YYNGEE. Trimming took off 3 bases at V and 5 bases at J, with 11 bases between the two ends. CDR3 bases: TGTGCCAGCAGCGCCTATGGTCCGGAGACCCAGTACTTC. Protein sequence: CASSAYGPETQYF. The full variable domain, in which reference TRBV9 and TRBJ2-5 provide the parts outside the CDR3, is DSGVTQTPKHLITATGQRVTLRCSPRSGDLSVYWYQQSLDQGLQFLIQYYNGEERAKGNILERFSAQQFPDLHSELNLSSLELGDSALYFCASSAYGPETQYFGPGTRLLVL.

This chain connects TRBV6-1 to TRBJ2-1, with 9 positions matching TRBD2. This CDR3 region has 17 residues. The V gene end was trimmed by 2 bases and the J gene end by 2 bases; junction bases not matched to a gene: 7. CDR1 is MNHNS and CDR2 is SASEGT in the germline V gene. The CDR3 nucleotides read TGTGCCAGCAGTGAATCGCGGGGGGGCAGGCCCTACAATGAGCAGTTCTTC. Amino acid sequence: CASSESRGGRPYNEQFF.

This chain connects TRBV19 to TRBJ1-5; D gene ambiguous. Germline CDR1 reads LNHDA; CDR2 reads SQIVND (reference sequence). The CDR3 is 12 amino acids. V dropped 3 bases and J dropped 10 bases, with 10 bases sitting between them. The CDR3 region is CASSIREIPQHF. The CDR3 DNA sequence: TGTGCCAGTAGTATCCGGGAGATCCCCCAGCATTTT.

On this clone itself: Distinct nucleotide sequences in the sample also encode this CDR3. The chain couples TRBV5-1 to TRBJ2-2; 13 nucleotides align to TRBD2. Germline V gene sequence: CDR1 SGHRS, CDR2 YFSETQ. The CDR3 spans 17 residues. J was trimmed by 2 bases and V by 4 bases; bases with no gene match: 5. CDR3 amino acids: CASSGGLAGVNTGELFF. For the CDR3, the DNA is TGCGCCAGCAGCGGAGGACTAGCGGGGGTAAACACCGGGGAGCTGTTTTTT.

The chain has TRBV7-9 and TRBJ2-4; D is unclear. The germline V gene has CDR1 SEHNR and CDR2 FQNEAQ (reference sequence). This CDR3 is built from 15 residues. Deletions cut 0 bases from V and 3 bases from J, with 9 bases between. CDR3 DNA sequence: TGTGCCAGCAGCTTAGCGGGCGCAGGCAAAAACATTCAGTACTTC. Amino acid sequence: CASSLAGAGKNIQYF.

J is TRBJ1-4 and V is TRBV5-4; TRBD1 matches 7 bases. Germline V gives CDR1 SGHNT, CDR2 YYREEE (reference sequence). J gave up 7 bases and V 3 bases, and 9 bases lay outside the gene matches. CDR3 size: 15 residues. The CDR3 DNA is TGTGCCAGCAGCTCCTCGACAGGGCGGAGTGAAAAACTGTTTTTT. It is translated as CASSSSTGRSEKLFF.

This clone was counted between two and nine times. The chain is built from TRBV29-1 and TRBJ2-7; D remains unclear. The V end lost 7 bases, the J end lost 0 bases, and 13 bases lay between the germline ends. CDR3 size: 13 residues. Germline lookup yields CDR1 SQVTM and CDR2 ANQGSEA. CDR3 DNA: TGCAGCGCCCGAGCTCCTAGCTCCTACGAGCAGTACTTC. It encodes CSARAPSSYEQYF.

The chain employs TRBV10-3 and TRBJ2-7; 8 positions match TRBD2. CDR3 size: 15 residues. Trimming at V came to 0 bases and at J to 3 bases, leaving 4 bases not matched to a gene. Germline CDR1 reads ENHRY; CDR2 reads SYGVKD. The CDR3: CAISESLAGNYEQYF. CDR3 DNA: TGTGCCATCAGTGAGTCTCTAGCGGGTAACTACGAGCAGTACTTC.

The V and J genes are TRBV7-8 and TRBJ1-1, with D tentatively TRBD1 (6 bases). V lost 5 bases, J lost 3 bases, and 16 bases lay in between. Germline assignment: CDR1 SGHVS and CDR2 FQNEAQ. This CDR3 is 15 amino acids long. For the CDR3, the DNA is TGTGCCAGCAGCCCAAGTACAGGGTTCCACACTGAAGCTTTCTTT. It is translated as CASSPSTGFHTEAFF.

This clone appeared once. The chain couples TRBV27 to TRBJ2-7; D might be TRBD1 (5 bases). Germline V gene sequence: CDR1 MNHEY, CDR2 SMNVEV (reference sequence). This CDR3 comprises 14 residues. Deletions cut 5 bases from V and 3 bases from J, with 14 bases between. The DNA for the CDR3 is TGTGCCAGCAGTCCCACGGCCGACAGCTACGAGCAGTACTTC. It is translated as CASSPTADSYEQYF.

The chain couples TRBV11-2 to TRBJ1-2; D remains ambiguous. The CDR3 contains 14 residues. From germline, CDR1 is SGHAT and CDR2 FQNNGV. V was pared by 5 bases and J by 7 bases, with 17 bases between. This chain's CDR3 is CASSPGLTYVGYTF. Here the CDR3 DNA reads TGTGCCAGCAGCCCCGGACTGACGTACGTTGGCTACACCTTC.

The chain is built from TRBV7-2 and TRBJ2-3; a weak D match, TRBD1 (6 bases). The CDR3 is made up of 17 amino acids. V lost 5 bases and J lost 7, with 25 bases in between. Germline assignment: CDR1 SGHTA and CDR2 FQGNSA. Written as DNA, the CDR3 is TGTGCCAGCAGCGCGGCCAATGAAAGGTTGGGGGCAAATACGCAGTATTTT. Residues: CASSAANERLGANTQYF. Full variable domain (rest looked up from reference TRBV7-2 and TRBJ2-3): GAGVSQSPSNKVTEKGKDVELRCDPISGHTALYWYRQSLGQGLEFLIYFQGNSAPDKSGLPSDRFSAERTGGSVSTLTIQRTQQEDSAVYLCASSAANERLGANTQYFGPGTRLTVL.

The V call is TRBV4-2, the J call TRBJ2-3; tentative D call: TRBD1 (6 bases). The CDR3 has 16 amino acids. The V gene's germline CDR1 is LGHNA and CDR2 YNFKEQ. V lost 1 base and J lost 0, with 11 bases in between. Here the CDR3 DNA reads TGTGCCAGCAGCCAAGCGAGGGGACAAAGCACAGATACGCAGTATTTT. Translating gives CASSQARGQSTDTQYF.

This clone has just a few counts. The chain carries TRBV10-2 and TRBJ2-2; 12 nucleotides align to TRBD2. The germline CDR1 and CDR2 sequences are WSHSY and SAAADI. This CDR3 has 18 residues. J gave up 5 bases and V 7 bases, and 14 bases lay outside the gene matches. The CDR3 coding sequence is TGCGCCAGCACTCCGGGACTAGCGGGCCTCCCGGGGACCGGGGAGCTGTTTTTT. It encodes CASTPGLAGLPGTGELFF.

The V call is TRBV18, the J call TRBJ2-1, with TRBD2 matching over 7 bases. Germline trimming cut 3 bases from V and 2 bases from J; bases unmatched to any gene: 7. The CDR3 totals 16 residues. Per the germline V gene, CDR1 is KGHSH and CDR2 is LQKENI. This CDR3 reads CASSPFLADTYNEQFF. DNA for the CDR3: TGTGCCAGCTCACCGTTCCTAGCGGATACCTACAATGAGCAGTTCTTC.

The chain has TRBV19 and TRBJ1-5; 7 bases agree with TRBD1. The CDR3 totals 16 residues. Germline CDR1 reads LNHDA; CDR2 reads SQIVND (reference sequence). The CDR3 protein is CASTQGEHRSNQPQHF. In DNA, the CDR3 is TGTGCTTCTACTCAGGGGGAACACAGGAGCAATCAGCCCCAGCATTTT.

This chain uses TRBV25-1 with TRBJ2-1; 9 bases line up with TRBD1. CDR1 is MGHDK, CDR2 SYGVNS, per germline. The ends lost 5 bases at V and 8 bases at J; junction bases unmatched: 4. The CDR3 runs to 13 residues. This CDR3 is CASSRTGGDEQFF. CDR3 DNA: TGTGCCAGCAGTCGCACAGGGGGCGATGAGCAGTTCTTC.

This clone was observed a few times. This rearrangement joins TRBV29-1 to TRBJ2-4; 8 positions agree with TRBD1. CDR1 and CDR2 from the germline V gene are SQVTM and ANQGSEA. The CDR3 has 15 amino acids. Germline trimming cut 2 bases from V and 1 base from J; bases unmatched to any gene: 4. This chain's CDR3 is CSVETGGAAKNIQYF. The CDR3 nucleotides are TGCAGCGTTGAAACAGGGGGAGCGGCCAAAAACATTCAGTACTTC.